The clone carrying this T cell receptor (beta chain) was detected only once. Antigen unknown. Sorted-subset replicate PCRs used about 180 ng DNA, around 31,000 T cell genomes. TCRdb's table, derived via immunoSEQ multiplex PCR, lists solely in-frame clones and lacks some. The sample records around 1.1 million clones, approximately 77% being singletons. The sample belongs to a study of shared clonotypes between healthy human individuals. Overall study results and limits: Between a few donors, naive CD4 clonotypes were shared at a level of approximately 5%. Against clonotypes common to all four donors, non-shared ones had lower generation probabilities.

The authors divided CD4+ cells into CD45RA+ naive and CD45RA-negative memory subsets. V gave up 5 bases and J gave up 1 base, with 13 bases separating them. The CDR3 length is 15 residues. The germline CDR1 and CDR2 sequences are SGHTA and FQGTGA. The V gene is TRBV7-3, the J gene TRBJ2-3; D remains unclear. This receptor was obtained from a man younger than 35 in good health. Some clones in this sample may be carry-over from other donors' samples. Sequencing used memory CD4+ T cells from PBMCs. Subset denoted: CD45RA-negative fraction. The CDR3 loop is CASSPGSVRTDTQYF. DNA for the CDR3: TGTGCCAGCAGCCCCGGTTCGGTTCGCACAGATACGCAGTATTTT.